In its sample, the clone carrying this TCR beta chain was seen once. Antigen specificity is unknown. This sample is part of a study of a mutant IDH1 vaccine in newly diagnosed glioma. Documented time point: week 23, last vaccination. Doses of 300 ug of mutant IDH1 20-mer peptide were given with topical imiquimod. Libraries were prepared by immunoSEQ multiplex PCR; TCRdb keeps only in-frame clonotypes and omits some of them. The sample contains 35,000 to 50,000 clones, roughly 90% of which appear only once. Germline-derived CDR1 and CDR2 are MDHEN and SYDVKM. This CDR3 has 14 amino acids. Between the trimmed V and J ends, which lost 3 bases and 5 bases, there was a span of 13 bases.

The material sequenced was PBMCs, taken from a glioma patient whose treatment included an IDH1 peptide vaccine. The J gene is TRBJ1-1, the V gene TRBV28; D is ambiguous. This TCR was sampled from a middle-aged man with glioma. CDR3 in amino acids: CASSFSPKGTEAFF. The CDR3, as DNA: TGTGCCAGCAGTTTTAGCCCTAAAGGGACTGAAGCTTTCTTT.